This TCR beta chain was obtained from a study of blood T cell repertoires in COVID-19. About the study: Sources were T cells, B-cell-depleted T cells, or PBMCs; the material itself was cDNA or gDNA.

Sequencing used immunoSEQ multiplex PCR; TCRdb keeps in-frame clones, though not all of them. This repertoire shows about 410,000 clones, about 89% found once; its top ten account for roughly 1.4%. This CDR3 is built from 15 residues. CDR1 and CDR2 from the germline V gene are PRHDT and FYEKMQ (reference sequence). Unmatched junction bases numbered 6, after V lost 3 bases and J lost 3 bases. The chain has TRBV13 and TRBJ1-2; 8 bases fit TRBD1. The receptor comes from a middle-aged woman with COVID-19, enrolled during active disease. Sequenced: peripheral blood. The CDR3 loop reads CASSLTGEEDYGYTF. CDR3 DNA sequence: TGTGCCAGCAGCTTGACAGGGGAGGAGGACTATGGCTACACCTTC.